These 18 T cell receptor beta chains share one sample of origin, sequenced in a study of cytomegalovirus exposure and HLA in healthy donors. With 60 Vbeta and 13 Jbeta primers, the PCR was carried out. Here immunoSEQ multiplex PCR was the method, and the copy in TCRdb shows in-frame clones only, minus some. The sample records 100,000 to 150,000 clones, approximately 80% being singletons. The sequenced material came from PBMCs. These receptors all stem from a woman aged 35 to 49 in good health and CMV-seropositive.

The chain has TRBV29-1 and TRBJ1-2; possibly TRBD1 for D (6 bases). The ends were cut back, 8 bases at V and 4 bases at J, with 11 bases in the middle. The CDR3 has 11 amino acids. Germline lookup yields CDR1 SQVTM and CDR2 ANQGSEA. CDR3 nucleotide sequence: TGCAGCACACAGGGTCCCTATGGCTACACCTTC. It translates to CSTQGPYGYTF.

This chain uses TRBV6-6 with TRBJ1-5, with D possibly TRBD1 on 5 matching bases. V was pared by 5 bases and J by 3 bases, with 8 bases between. The CDR3 has 13 residues. The germline V gene has CDR1 MNHNY and CDR2 SVGAGI (reference sequence). The CDR3 DNA reads as TGTGCCAGCAGTCGACAGTACAATCAGCCCCAGCATTTT. Translated, it gives CASSRQYNQPQHF.

This chain links TRBV5-6 with TRBJ1-5; tentative D call: TRBD1 (6 bases). Germline V gene lookup returns CDR1 SGHDT and CDR2 YYEEEE. The CDR3 runs 15 residues. The V end was cut by 2 bases, the J end by 5 bases, with 14 bases between. The CDR3 DNA is TGTGCCAGCAGCTTCCAGGGGCTAAGAGATCAGCCCCAGCATTTT. It yields the protein CASSFQGLRDQPQHF.

This clone is a singleton in its sample. This rearrangement joins TRBV30 to TRBJ1-3, with a weak D call TRBD1 (5 bases). CDR1 is GTSNPN, CDR2 SVGIG, per germline (reference sequence). The V gene lost 2 bases and the J gene lost 0 bases, with 11 bases spanning the gap. The CDR3 loop spans 15 amino acids. The CDR3 loop is CAWSLRARSGNTIYF. CDR3 nucleotide sequence: TGTGCCTGGAGTCTCAGGGCCCGCTCTGGAAACACCATATATTTT.

This chain connects TRBV28 to TRBJ2-3; 8 bases agree with TRBD2. V shed 6 bases and J 5 bases; nucleotides not matched to a gene: 7. Per the germline V gene, CDR1 is MDHEN and CDR2 is SYDVKM. The CDR3 has 14 residues. In nucleotides, the CDR3 is TGTGCCAGCAGCCCGGGAGGGAGTGGAGATACGCAGTATTTT. It encodes CASSPGGSGDTQYF. The full variable domain, its missing parts supplied by reference TRBV28 and TRBJ2-3, is DVKVTQSSRYLVKRTGEKVFLECVQDMDHENMFWYRQDPGLGLRLIYFSYDVKMKEKGDIPEGYSVSREKKERFSLILESASTNQTSMYLCASSPGGSGDTQYFGPGTRLTVL.

The rearrangement links TRBV19 to TRBJ2-5; weak D call: TRBD2 (5 bases). This CDR3 region has 13 residues. Trimming cost V 1 base and J 3 bases, with 6 bases left between them. Germline lookup yields CDR1 LNHDA and CDR2 SQIVND (reference sequence). The chain's CDR3 is CASSIGGKETQYF. CDR3 DNA sequence: TGTGCCAGTAGTATAGGAGGGAAAGAGACCCAGTACTTC.

The sample holds a few counts of this clone. Compared with germline, one end of the junction differs, possibly owing to a read error. The chain joins TRBV27 to TRBJ2-3; 12 bases are shared with TRBD2. Germline-derived CDR1 and CDR2 are MNHEY and SMNVEV (reference sequence). CDR3 length equals 16 residues. The CDR3 loop reads CATSDPTSGRPDTQYF. Written as DNA, the CDR3 is TGTGCCACCAGTGACCCGACTAGCGGGAGACCAGATACGCAGTATTTT.

This clone appeared a single time. The chain combines TRBV27 with TRBJ1-1; D unresolved. V was pared by 6 bases and J by 8 bases, with 19 bases between. The CDR3 is made up of 14 amino acids. Germline CDR1 MNHEY, CDR2 SMNVEV (reference sequence). Written as DNA, the CDR3 is TGTGCCAGCAGCCCAGGCCCTTGGGAGGCCGAAGCTTTCTTT. It translates to CASSPGPWEAEAFF.

The gene calls are TRBV7-6 and TRBJ2-1; possible D gene TRBD2, 6 bases. This CDR3 comprises 16 residues. V dropped 5 bases and J dropped 0 bases, with 14 bases sitting between them. The germline CDR1 and CDR2 sequences are SGHVS and FNYEAQ. The CDR3 DNA is TGTGCCAGCAGCCGTACTAGCCCCAACTCCTACAATGAGCAGTTCTTC. Translated, it gives CASSRTSPNSYNEQFF.

This sequence joins TRBV10-3 and TRBJ1-1; perhaps TRBD1 as D (6 bases). Trimming removed 5 bases from V and 1 base from J, with 14 bases in between. Germline CDR1 ENHRY, CDR2 SYGVKD. The CDR3 totals 15 residues. The CDR3 DNA is TGTGCCATCAGTTCCGGCGGGGGCCCGAACACTGAAGCTTTCTTT. It yields the protein CAISSGGGPNTEAFF.

The rearrangement joins TRBV18 to TRBJ1-5, with 9 bases lining up with TRBD1. Germline V gene data show CDR1 as KGHSH and CDR2 as LQKENI. After removal of 3 bases from V and 0 bases from J, the junction contained 18 bases not matched to a gene. The CDR3 spans 21 residues. CDR3 residues: CASSPRDTEFGTGISNQPQHF. Written as DNA, the CDR3 is TGTGCCAGCTCACCGCGTGATACCGAATTCGGGACAGGGATTAGCAATCAGCCCCAGCATTTT.

The rearrangement uses TRBV9 and TRBJ2-7; tentatively, D is TRBD2 (6 bases). V gave up 0 bases and J gave up 6 bases, with 16 bases separating them. Germline assignment: CDR1 SGDLS and CDR2 YYNGEE. The CDR3 is made up of 15 amino acids. DNA for the CDR3: TGTGCCAGCAGCGTAGTGGGGGGACCGCCGTCCGAGCAGTACTTC. Protein sequence: CASSVVGGPPSEQYF.

This clone was observed a handful of times. CDR3 residues: CAIQEGLAGVGEQFF. The CDR3, as DNA: TGTGCCATTCAGGAGGGGCTAGCGGGAGTTGGTGAGCAGTTCTTC. The genes are TRBV6-6 and TRBJ2-1, with TRBD2 identical over 10 bases. Germline CDR1 MNHNY, CDR2 SVGAGI (reference sequence). This CDR3 region has 15 residues. V lost 10 bases and J lost 9; bases outside the gene matches: 15.

The J gene is TRBJ2-7, the V gene TRBV5-6, with 9 positions matching TRBD2. CDR1 and CDR2 from the germline V gene are SGHDT and YYEEEE. This CDR3 spans 18 amino acids. Losses at the gene ends were 2 bases for V and 0 bases for J; bases not matched to a gene: 12. The CDR3 DNA follows: TGTGCCAGCAGCTTATACGTAATGACTAGCGGTAGCTCCTACGAGCAGTACTTC. It codes for CASSLYVMTSGSSYEQYF. Full variable domain (outside the CDR3, taken from reference TRBV5-6 and TRBJ2-7): DAGVTQSPTHLIKTRGQQVTLRCSPKSGHDTVSWYQQALGQGPQFIFQYYEEEERQRGNFPDRFSGHQFPNYSSELNVNALLLGDSALYLCASSLYVMTSGSSYEQYFGPGTRLTVT.

This clone was counted only a few times. This chain joins TRBV18 and TRBJ1-5; D gene uncertain. V was cut by 6 bases and J by 5 bases, with 17 bases left in between. The germline V gene has CDR1 KGHSH and CDR2 LQKENI. The CDR3 covers 15 residues. The CDR3 is CASSISDGRDQPQHF. In DNA, the CDR3 is TGTGCCAGCTCCATCTCGGACGGGAGAGATCAGCCCCAGCATTTT.

This chain joins TRBV4-2 and TRBJ2-3; 7 bases map to TRBD2. CDR1 and CDR2 (germline): LGHNA, YNFKEQ. The V and J ends lost 1 base and 1 base, in that order; junction bases with no gene match: 5. The CDR3 sequence is 16 residues long. CDR3 in DNA: TGTGCCAGCAGCCAAGTAGGAACTAGCGGCACAGATACGCAGTATTTT. This codes for CASSQVGTSGTDTQYF.

The chain carries TRBV7-9 and TRBJ1-5, with 11 bases lining up with TRBD1. V lost 4 bases, J lost 7 bases, and 3 bases stayed unmatched. This CDR3 comprises 14 residues. Per germline, CDR1 SEHNR and CDR2 FQNEAQ (reference sequence). The CDR3 DNA sequence: TGTGCCAGCAGCTGGGACAGGGGGGACCAGCCCCAGCATTTT. Translating it yields CASSWDRGDQPQHF.

The chain links TRBV5-1 to TRBJ1-1; a weak D match, TRBD1 (5 bases). Trimming took 4 bases from V and 1 from J, leaving 14 bases between them. This CDR3 spans 15 amino acids. CDR1 is SGHRS, CDR2 YFSETQ, per germline. CDR3 protein: CASSLSGGRNTEAFF. The CDR3 nucleotides read TGCGCCAGCAGCCTCTCGGGGGGAAGGAACACTGAAGCTTTCTTT.